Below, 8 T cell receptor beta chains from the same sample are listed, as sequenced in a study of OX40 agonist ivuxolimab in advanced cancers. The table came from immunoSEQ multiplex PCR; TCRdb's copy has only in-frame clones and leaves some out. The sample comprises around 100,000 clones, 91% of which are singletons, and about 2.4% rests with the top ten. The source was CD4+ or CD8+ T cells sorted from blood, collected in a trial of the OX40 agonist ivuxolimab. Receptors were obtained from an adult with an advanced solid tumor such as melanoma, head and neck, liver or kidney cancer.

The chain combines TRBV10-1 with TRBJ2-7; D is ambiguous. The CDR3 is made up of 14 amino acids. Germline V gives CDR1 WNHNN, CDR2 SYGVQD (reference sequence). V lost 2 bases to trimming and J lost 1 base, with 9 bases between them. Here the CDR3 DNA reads TGCGCCAGCAGTGAGACGGTCCGATCCTACGAGCAGTACTTC. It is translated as CASSETVRSYEQYF.

CDR3 nucleotide sequence: TGCGCCAGCAGCTTGGACAGCACCGGGGAGCTGTTTTTT. Translated: CASSLDSTGELFF. The rearrangement links TRBV5-1 to TRBJ2-2; no clear D. Germline CDR1 is SGHRS and CDR2 is YFSETQ. V gave up 0 bases and J gave up 4 bases, with 4 bases separating them. The CDR3 length is 13 residues.

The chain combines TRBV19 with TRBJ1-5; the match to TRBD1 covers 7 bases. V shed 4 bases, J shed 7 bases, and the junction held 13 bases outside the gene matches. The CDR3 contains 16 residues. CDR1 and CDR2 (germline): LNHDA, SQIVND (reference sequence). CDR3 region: CASSTSQGGEVQPQHF. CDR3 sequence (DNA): TGTGCCAGTAGTACCAGTCAGGGGGGCGAAGTCCAGCCCCAGCATTTT.

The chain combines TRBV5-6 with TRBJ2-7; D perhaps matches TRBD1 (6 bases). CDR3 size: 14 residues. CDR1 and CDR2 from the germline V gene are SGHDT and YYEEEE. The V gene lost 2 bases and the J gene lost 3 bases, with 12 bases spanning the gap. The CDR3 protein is CASSFGQPRYEQYF. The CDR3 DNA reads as TGTGCCAGCAGCTTTGGACAGCCCCGCTACGAGCAGTACTTC.

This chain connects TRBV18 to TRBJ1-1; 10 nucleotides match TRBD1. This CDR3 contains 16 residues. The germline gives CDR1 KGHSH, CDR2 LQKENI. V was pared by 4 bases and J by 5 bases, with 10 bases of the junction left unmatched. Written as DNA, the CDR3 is TGTGCCAGCTCACTTAACCGACAGGGGGCAGGTACTGAAGCTTTCTTT. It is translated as CASSLNRQGAGTEAFF.

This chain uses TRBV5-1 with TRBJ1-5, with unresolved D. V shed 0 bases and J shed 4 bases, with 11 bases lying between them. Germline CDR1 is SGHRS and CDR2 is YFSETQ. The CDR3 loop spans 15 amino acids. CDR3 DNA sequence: TGCGCCAGCAGCTTGGATGGGCAGACAAATCAGCCCCAGCATTTT. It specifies CASSLDGQTNQPQHF.

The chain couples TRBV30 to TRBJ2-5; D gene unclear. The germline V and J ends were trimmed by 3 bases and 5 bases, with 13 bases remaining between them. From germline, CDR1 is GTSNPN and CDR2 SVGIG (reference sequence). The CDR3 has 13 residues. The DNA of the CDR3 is TGTGCCTGGAGCTCCCAGGCAACGGAGACCCAGTACTTC. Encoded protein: CAWSSQATETQYF.

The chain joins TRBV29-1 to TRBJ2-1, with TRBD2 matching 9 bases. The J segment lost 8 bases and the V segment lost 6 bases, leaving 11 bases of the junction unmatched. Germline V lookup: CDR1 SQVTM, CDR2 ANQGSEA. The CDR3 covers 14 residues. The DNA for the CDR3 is TGCAGCGTAGCAAGTGGACTAGCGATCTATGAGCAGTTCTTC. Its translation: CSVASGLAIYEQFF.